A selection of T cell receptor beta chains follows, all from one sample in a study of T cells after yellow fever vaccination. Using its own MiXCR run on the 5' RACE reads, TCRdb lists one record per CDR3 protein. The table records 200,000 to 300,000 distinct CDR3 sequences, over 10% of them present only once. The specimen comprised CD4+ T cells sorted from PBMCs, sampled 45 days after the yellow fever booster vaccination. Every receptor here comes from a man aged 25-45 years who received the YFV17D yellow fever vaccine. CDR3s include the opening cysteine and the closing phenylalanine or tryptophan. D genes are given only for firm matches. Not all rows give a size; the values are once, few, many and, for expanded clones, a class.

J gene: TRBJ2-2
D gene: TRBD1
clone size: few
V gene: TRBV28
CDR3 protein: CASKIDRATGELFF
CDR3 DNA: TGTGCCAGCAAGATAGACAGGGCCACCGGGGAGCTGTTTTTT

J gene: TRBJ2-3
D gene: NA
clone size: few
V gene: TRBV2
CDR3 protein: CASSELAFFTDTQYF
CDR3 DNA: TGTGCCAGCAGTGAACTAGCGTTTTTCACAGATACGCAGTATTTT

J gene: TRBJ2-2
D gene: NA
clone size: once
V gene: TRBV4-3
CDR3 protein: CASSQERMVNTGELFF
CDR3 DNA: TGCGCCAGCAGCCAAGAACGGATGGTAAACACCGGGGAGCTGTTTTTT

J gene: TRBJ1-4
D gene: NA
clone size: NA
V gene: TRBV7-9
CDR3 protein: CASSLQGFDEKLFF
CDR3 DNA: TGTGCCAGCAGCTTGCAGGGATTTGATGAAAAACTGTTTTTT

J gene: TRBJ2-1
D gene: NA
clone size: NA
V gene: TRBV7-3
CDR3 protein: CASSLSTGGYNEQFF
CDR3 DNA: TGTGCCAGCAGCTTAAGTACGGGCGGATACAATGAGCAGTTCTTC

J gene: TRBJ2-7
D gene: NA
clone size: NA
V gene: TRBV7-6
CDR3 protein: CASSAQGTYEQYF
CDR3 DNA: TGTGCCAGCAGCGCTCAGGGGACGTACGAGCAGTACTTC

J gene: TRBJ2-2
D gene: NA
clone size: NA
V gene: TRBV6-2/TRBV6-3
CDR3 protein: CASTLSGELFF
CDR3 DNA: TGTGCCAGCACCCTTTCCGGGGAGCTGTTTTTT

J gene: TRBJ1-2
D gene: NA
clone size: few
V gene: TRBV7-9
CDR3 protein: CASSLEQGFRGYTF
CDR3 DNA: TGTGCCAGCAGCTTAGAGCAGGGGTTTCGTGGCTACACCTTC

J gene: TRBJ2-3
D gene: NA
clone size: few
V gene: TRBV6-5
CDR3 protein: CASSSPGGNTDTQYF
CDR3 DNA: TGTGCCAGCAGTTCCCCTGGGGGAAACACAGATACGCAGTATTTT

J gene: TRBJ2-3
D gene: NA
clone size: NA
V gene: TRBV5-1
CDR3 protein: CASSFGGSDTQYF
CDR3 DNA: TGCGCCAGCAGCTTTGGGGGGTCAGATACGCAGTATTTT

J gene: TRBJ1-5
D gene: NA
clone size: NA
V gene: TRBV30
CDR3 protein: CASSGGGDQPQHF
CDR3 DNA: TGTGCCTCCTCGGGGGGGGGTGATCAGCCCCAGCATTTT

J gene: TRBJ1-1
D gene: TRBD1
clone size: few
V gene: TRBV9
CDR3 protein: CASSVRDRNTEAFF
CDR3 DNA: TGTGCCAGCAGCGTCCGGGACAGAAACACTGAAGCTTTCTTT

J gene: TRBJ2-7
D gene: NA
clone size: few
V gene: TRBV5-1
CDR3 protein: CASRKDRYEQYF
CDR3 DNA: TGCGCCAGCCGAAAGGACAGATACGAGCAGTACTTC

J gene: TRBJ2-3
D gene: NA
clone size: NA
V gene: TRBV5-1
CDR3 protein: CASSLDRNTDTQYF
CDR3 DNA: TGTGCCAGCAGCTTGGACAGAAACACAGATACGCAGTATTTT

J gene: TRBJ2-1
D gene: NA
clone size: NA
V gene: TRBV5-1
CDR3 protein: CASSVVVSGYYNEQFF
CDR3 DNA: TGCGCCAGCAGCGTCGTAGTCAGCGGTTACTACAATGAGCAGTTCTTC

J gene: TRBJ2-7
D gene: NA
clone size: NA
V gene: TRBV5-4
CDR3 protein: CASSQRLRDLGSYEQYF
CDR3 DNA: TGTGCCAGCAGCCAACGACTCCGGGACTTGGGTTCCTACGAGCAGTACTTC

J gene: TRBJ2-2
D gene: NA
clone size: few
V gene: TRBV29-1
CDR3 protein: CSVVFRRNTGELFF
CDR3 DNA: TGCAGCGTGGTCTTTAGGAGAAACACCGGGGAGCTGTTTTTT

J gene: TRBJ2-1
D gene: TRBD2
clone size: NA
V gene: TRBV5-1
CDR3 protein: CASSLMISSGQINEQFF
CDR3 DNA: TGCGCCAGCAGCCTAATGATTAGTAGCGGGCAAATCAATGAGCAGTTCTTC

J gene: TRBJ2-7
D gene: NA
clone size: few
V gene: TRBV20-1
CDR3 protein: CSARTQGPPYEQYF
CDR3 DNA: TGCAGTGCTAGGACGCAGGGGCCGCCCTACGAGCAGTACTTC

J gene: TRBJ1-5
D gene: NA
clone size: few
V gene: TRBV7-8
CDR3 protein: CASSLDGPNNQPQHF
CDR3 DNA: TGTGCCAGCAGCTTAGACGGACCGAACAATCAGCCCCAGCATTTT

J gene: TRBJ2-1
D gene: TRBD2
clone size: NA
V gene: TRBV6-2/TRBV6-3
CDR3 protein: CASRILAGDGEQFF
CDR3 DNA: TGTGCCAGCAGGATACTAGCGGGAGATGGTGAGCAGTTCTTC

J gene: TRBJ2-5
D gene: TRBD2
clone size: NA
V gene: TRBV7-2
CDR3 protein: CASSLGTSGSGQETQYF
CDR3 DNA: TGTGCCAGCAGCTTAGGGACTAGCGGGAGTGGCCAAGAGACCCAGTACTTC

J gene: TRBJ2-5
D gene: NA
clone size: few
V gene: TRBV7-2
CDR3 protein: CASSRTFQETQYF
CDR3 DNA: TGTGCCAGCAGCAGAACGTTCCAAGAGACCCAGTACTTC

J gene: TRBJ2-1
D gene: TRBD2
clone size: few
V gene: TRBV2
CDR3 protein: CASSLTSARGSSYNEQFF
CDR3 DNA: TGTGCCAGCAGTCTGACTAGCGCCCGCGGAAGCTCCTACAATGAGCAGTTCTTC

J gene: TRBJ2-7
D gene: NA
clone size: few
V gene: TRBV6-5
CDR3 protein: CASSYSGTKSIYEQYF
CDR3 DNA: TGTGCCAGCAGTTACTCGGGGACCAAGAGTATCTACGAGCAGTACTTC

J gene: TRBJ2-2
D gene: TRBD2
clone size: NA
V gene: TRBV5-4
CDR3 protein: CASSLGGGFYTGELFF
CDR3 DNA: TGTGCCAGCAGCTTAGGCGGGGGGTTTTACACCGGGGAGCTGTTTTTT

J gene: TRBJ2-6
D gene: NA
clone size: many
V gene: TRBV4-3
CDR3 protein: CASSQDRFVGSGANVLTF
CDR3 DNA: TGCGCCAGCAGCCAAGATCGGTTTGTGGGTTCCGGGGCCAACGTCCTGACTTTC